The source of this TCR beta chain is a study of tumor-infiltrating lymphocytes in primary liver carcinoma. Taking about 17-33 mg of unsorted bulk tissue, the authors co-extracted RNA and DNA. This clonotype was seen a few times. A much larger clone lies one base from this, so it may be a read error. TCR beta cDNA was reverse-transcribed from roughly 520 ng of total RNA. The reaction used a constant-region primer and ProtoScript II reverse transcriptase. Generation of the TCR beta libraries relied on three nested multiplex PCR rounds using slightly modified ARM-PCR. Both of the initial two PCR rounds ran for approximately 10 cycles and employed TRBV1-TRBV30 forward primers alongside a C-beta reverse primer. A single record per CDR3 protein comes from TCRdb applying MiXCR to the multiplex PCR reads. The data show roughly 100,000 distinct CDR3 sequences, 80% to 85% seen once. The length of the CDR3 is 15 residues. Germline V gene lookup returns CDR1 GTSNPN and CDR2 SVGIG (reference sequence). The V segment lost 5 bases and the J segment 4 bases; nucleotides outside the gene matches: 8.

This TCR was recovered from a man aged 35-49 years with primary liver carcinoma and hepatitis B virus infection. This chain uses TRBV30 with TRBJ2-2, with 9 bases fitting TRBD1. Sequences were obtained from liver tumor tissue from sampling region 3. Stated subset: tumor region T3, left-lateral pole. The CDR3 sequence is CAWPGQGISTGELFF. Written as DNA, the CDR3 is TGTGCCTGGCCCGGACAGGGGATAAGCACCGGGGAGCTGTTTTTT.